This T cell receptor (beta chain) appears in the sequencing data of a study of cytomegalovirus exposure and HLA in healthy donors (dated by TCRdb to 2015 to 2018). Regarding the complete study: An earlier analysis of fewer than 750 of the donors reported 276 Gb of sequence data and around 120 million unique TCR beta sequences obtained from about 170 million T cells. An early release that covered several hundred HLA-typed donors contained approximately 290 gigabases of sequencing data and tens of millions of unique TCR sequences. Both class I and class II loci were covered by HLA typing, at four-digit resolution. On average, roughly 240,000 unique TCR beta nucleotide sequences were sequenced per donor among 300 to 500 genotyped donors of the cohort, with roughly 18% of those sequences being non-productive. Using immunosequencing, the study profiled T cell repertoires from 500 to 800 subjects and related those repertoires to cytomegalovirus serostatus. An earlier analysis of 587 of the donors used high-throughput TCR beta sequencing to judge whether each TCR beta V gene segment behaved as functional or pseudogenic. A later analysis re-analyzed previously published TCR beta repertoires from 650 to 800 donors and added high-resolution HLA genotyping to study TCR occurrence patterns. Genome-wide SNP genotypes for about three fifths of the roughly 670 donors were used in a later genetic analysis, which treated that subset as a discovery cohort. To predict cytomegalovirus infection status, the study brought together high-throughput TCR immunosequencing, statistical association of individual TCRs with disease status, and machine learning. About five DR-DQ haplotypes were treated as single units for association and clustering because of strong linkage in the cohort. The number of typed donors differed by locus: roughly 629-640 for A, B, C, DRB1 and DQB1; approximately 540 for DQA1; 606 for DPA1; and some 430 for DPB1. All discovery cohort repertoires had been generated on a single sequencing platform. The later analysis used no new phenotypic data to find candidate immune exposures, relying instead on TCR beta sequences and their occurrence across donors. Donor age, sex, ethnicity and CMV serostatus were collected together with the repertoire data. The aim of the study was to test whether cataloging public T cell receptors could identify signatures of past pathogen exposure. The genetic ancestry cluster associated with self-reported Caucasian donors included around four fifths of the 398 genotyped donors. In addition to the first cohort of roughly 670 subjects, a separate validation cohort of around 110 different subjects was used. Study-wide findings and limitations: According to a later analysis, TCR association rates differed among HLA loci, with DRB1 alleles showing the most associated TCRs and HLA-C alleles showing the fewest. HLA typing was unavailable for some donors at each locus, so association tests used only the typed subset. According to a later analysis, most CMV-associated TCR beta chains appeared to be HLA-restricted, and the HLA associations seemed to be driven largely by CMV exposure. The authors suggested that the approach could potentially be extended to other disease states and immunological phenotypes. Presence/absence analyses assumed roughly uniform sequencing depth across donors, an assumption that may not hold. The earlier analysis of approximately 560 of the donors excluded approximately 17 rarely observed V segments, including chromosome 9 orphons, because counts were too low. At a false discovery rate of 0.05, a later analysis linked about 17,000 TCR beta sequences to specific HLA alleles. A further reported finding was that TCR beta sequences accurately predicted the HLA-A and HLA-B alleles for most subjects in the first cohort. In vitro tests confirmed that a few of the cytomegalovirus-associated TCR beta chains recognize cytomegalovirus antigens. In an earlier analysis of approximately 600 of the donors, most TCR beta V segments were observed in productive rearrangements about 90% or about 30% of the time, broadly matching IMGT annotations. The 87-base-pair reads could not distinguish some IMGT-functional V segments, including TRBV6-2 and TRBV6-3, so those segments were excluded. Several of the top co-occurrence clusters appeared to be linked to parvovirus B19, influenza, CMV and Epstein-Barr virus, according to a later analysis. Cytomegalovirus status was reported to be diagnosed by the classifier with high specificity and sensitivity in both the original and validation cohorts. When HLA alleles, especially DR and DQ, strongly co-occurred, attributing TCR associations to individual alleles was difficult. Immune exposure information for the cohort was limited to CMV serostatus. While some public TCRs were present in many individuals, most TCR sequences turned up only very rarely across donors. Compared with equally common non-associated chains, HLA-associated TCR beta chains in a later analysis were more clonally expanded and had lower generation probabilities. Only TCR beta chains were sequenced in this cohort, and the absence of alpha or paired-chain data limited detectable features. Correlated functional status among segregating V segments might reflect linkage disequilibrium, but an unknown experimental factor could not be ruled out. The study listed around 160 TCR beta chains as associated with cytomegalovirus. According to a later genetic analysis, donors in an Asian-associated ancestry cluster had fewer N-insertions in productive TCRs than the roughly 670-donor mean. V-gene and J-gene trimming of TCR beta chains was associated with a missense DCLRE1C variant in a later genetic analysis, and the association was replicated in an independent cohort. A cluster of highly shared sequence variants was judged likely to be a technical artifact of the sequencing pipeline.

V loses 3 bases of germline sequence and J loses 5 bases, and the interval between the two ends is 10 bases. The germline V gene (reference sequence) sets CDR1 to PRHDT and CDR2 to FYEKMQ. The CDR3 covers 14 residues, taking in both the cysteine and the phenylalanine. Only the CDR3 part of the read is kept: 42 bases, read in frame from the first base. On this clone: Its antigen is unknown. Nothing much larger sits one base from this clone, and base qualities are not available.

Library preparation used the immunoSEQ multiplex PCR assay. For the multiplex PCR, a mixture combining 60 forward primers for TCR Vbeta segments and 13 reverse primers for TCR Jbeta segments was used. Amplification of the CDR3 region of rearranged TCR beta genes was performed with a multiplex PCR assay on genomic DNA. The amplified TCR beta libraries were sequenced on the Illumina HiSeq System as 87-base-pair reads. The source study handled its data this way. A later analysis tallied about 77 million unique TCR beta chains across the 550 to 850 repertoires, and around 12 million of those chains were shared by two or more donors. Raw reads were error-corrected and collapsed into unique sequences with a nearest-neighbor algorithm that merged closely related sequences to remove PCR and sequencing errors. V, D and J gene segments were assigned by aligning CDR3 sequences to IMGT reference sequences. For a sequence to be retained, at least a six-nucleotide match to both a V gene segment and a J gene segment was required. A rearrangement was called productive if the CDR3 had no stop codons and remained in frame with V and J, and every other rearrangement was called non-productive. Following IMGT convention, CDR3 was defined as the stretch from the second conserved V-encoded cysteine to the conserved J-encoded phenylalanine. In an earlier analysis of roughly 580 of the donors, sequences lacking an unambiguous match to a single V gene segment were excluded. An earlier analysis of under 750 of the donors called V segments functional above 56.7% productive rearrangements and segregating when the between-donor standard deviation exceeded 5%. A statistical classification framework was built to diagnose cytomegalovirus status from the catalog of TCR beta chain sequences. In a later analysis, V and J genes were assigned by comparing TCR nucleotide sequences against IMGT/GENE-DB human TR gene sequences. The TCRdist pipeline was used in a later analysis to assign CDR3 sequences and most-parsimonious VDJ recombination scenarios. In a later analysis, each TCR beta chain was defined by its CDR3 amino acid sequence together with its V-gene family, and reads without a unique V-gene family were excluded. A later analysis removed several hundred highly shared, low-generation-probability nucleotide sequences to deal with suspected cross-contamination and a sequencing artifact. In a later analysis, a clonal expansion index for each public chain was calculated from normalized within-repertoire ranks of inferred template counts. In a later analysis, generation probabilities were computed using a VDJ recombination model fitted to out-of-frame rearrangements, and the results were checked against IGoR. In a later analysis, hypergeometric tests were used to score TCR-TCR, TCR-HLA and TCR-CMV co-occurrence, with a repertoire-size bias correction applied to TCR pairs. A later analysis estimated false discovery rates by permuting HLA or CMV assignments 20 times. In a later analysis, co-occurring TCRs were grouped with DBSCAN, and TCRdist sequence similarity was added when clustering was performed within HLA-allele-positive subsets. Repertoires with fewer than 30,000 or more than 120,000 public chains were left out of co-occurrence clustering, as were about 5 repertoires with anomalous nucleotide sharing. TCRdb holds this immuneACCESS table with in-frame rearrangements only. Some clones are missing; in checked studies, unresolved V genes explain under half, and the rest has no known cause. For V, J and clone size, that table is used; D and trimming come from the DNA. This sample has 95,000 to 100,000 clones in its table, and around 77% of those were observed once. The leading ten clones occupy 19% of the sample.

The cohort comprised some 730 healthy bone marrow donors. At the time of sampling, every cohort member was nominally healthy, though immune exposures that went unrecorded were likely present. The donor was CMV seropositive and belonged to the group of around 300 seropositive cohort members. Every donor gave a peripheral blood sample, and the peripheral blood mononuclear cells from that sample were used for TCR beta sequencing. Genomic DNA was extracted from the blood cell samples with the Qiagen DNeasy Blood Extraction Kit. The source material was PBMCs. This clonotype originated in an older woman in good health and CMV-seropositive. In this chain, TRBV13 is recombined with TRBJ2-2; TRBD2 might be the D gene, on 6 matching bases. The CDR3 amino acid sequence is: CASSFYGGTGELFF. The nucleotides are TGTGCCAGCAGCTTCTACGGGGGAACCGGGGAGCTGTTTTTT. This CDR3, with the reference TRBV13 and TRBJ2-2 proteins standing in past its ends, gives the full variable domain AAGVIQSPRHLIKEKRETATLKCYPIPRHDTVYWYQQGPGQDPQFLISFYEKMQSDKGSIPDRFSAQQFSDYHSELNMSSLELGDSALYFCASSFYGGTGELFFGEGSRLTVL.